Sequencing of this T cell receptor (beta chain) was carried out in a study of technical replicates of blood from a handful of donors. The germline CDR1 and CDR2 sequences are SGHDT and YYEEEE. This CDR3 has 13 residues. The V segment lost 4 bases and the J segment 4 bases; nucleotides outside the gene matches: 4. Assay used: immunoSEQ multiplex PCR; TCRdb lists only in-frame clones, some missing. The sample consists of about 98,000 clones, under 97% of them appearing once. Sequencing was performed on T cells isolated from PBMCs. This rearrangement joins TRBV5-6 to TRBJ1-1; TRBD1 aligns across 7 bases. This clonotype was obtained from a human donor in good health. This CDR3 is CASSTRQGTEAFF. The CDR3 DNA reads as TGTGCCAGCAGCACTCGACAGGGCACTGAAGCTTTCTTT. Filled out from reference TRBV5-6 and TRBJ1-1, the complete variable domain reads DAGVTQSPTHLIKTRGQQVTLRCSPKSGHDTVSWYQQALGQGPQFIFQYYEEEERQRGNFPDRFSGHQFPNYSSELNVNALLLGDSALYLCASSTRQGTEAFFGQGTRLTVV.